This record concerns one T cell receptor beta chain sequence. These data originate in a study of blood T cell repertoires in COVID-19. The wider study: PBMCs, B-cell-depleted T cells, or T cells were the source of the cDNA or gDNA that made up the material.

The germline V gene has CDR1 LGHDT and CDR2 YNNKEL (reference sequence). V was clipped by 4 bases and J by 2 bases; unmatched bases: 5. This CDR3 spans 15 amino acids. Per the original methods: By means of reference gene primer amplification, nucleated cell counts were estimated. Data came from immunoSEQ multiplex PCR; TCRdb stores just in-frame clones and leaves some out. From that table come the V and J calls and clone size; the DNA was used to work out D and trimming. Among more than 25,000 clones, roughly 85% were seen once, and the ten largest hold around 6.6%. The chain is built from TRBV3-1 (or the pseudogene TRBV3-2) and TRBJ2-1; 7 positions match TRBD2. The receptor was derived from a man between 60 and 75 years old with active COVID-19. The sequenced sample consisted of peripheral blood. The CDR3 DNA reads TGTGCCAGCAGCCCGCAAGCGGGACCCTACAATGAGCAGTTCTTC. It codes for CASSPQAGPYNEQFF.